This TCR beta chain was recovered during a study of T cell changes during pregnancy in multiple sclerosis. CDR3 length: 15 amino acids. From germline, CDR1 is MNHEY and CDR2 SVGAGI. The V gene lost 0 bases and the J gene lost 1 base, with 10 bases spanning the gap. Only in-frame clones appear in the TCRdb table, and some are missing; sequencing was by immunoSEQ multiplex PCR. The sample lists more than 35,000 clones, roughly nine tenths occurring once. The origin of this receptor is a female donor in good health, enrolled as a control in a pregnancy study. Source: CD4+ T cells from peripheral blood mononuclear cells, taken in the first trimester of pregnancy. The chain couples TRBV6-5 to TRBJ2-7; TRBD2 is a possible D gene (5 bases). The CDR3 sequence: CASSYSSGGSYEQYF. In DNA, the CDR3 is TGTGCCAGCAGTTACTCGAGCGGCGGGTCCTACGAGCAGTACTTC.